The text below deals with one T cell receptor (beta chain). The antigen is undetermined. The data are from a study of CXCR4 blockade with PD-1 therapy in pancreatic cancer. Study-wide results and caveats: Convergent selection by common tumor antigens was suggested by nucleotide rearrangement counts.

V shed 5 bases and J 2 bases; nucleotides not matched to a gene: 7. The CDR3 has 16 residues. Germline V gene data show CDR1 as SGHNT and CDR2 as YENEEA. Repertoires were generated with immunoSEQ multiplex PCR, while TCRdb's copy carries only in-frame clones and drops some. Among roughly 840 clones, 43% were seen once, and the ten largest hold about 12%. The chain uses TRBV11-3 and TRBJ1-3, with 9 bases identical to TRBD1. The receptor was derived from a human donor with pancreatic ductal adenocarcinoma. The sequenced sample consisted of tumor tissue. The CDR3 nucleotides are TGTGCCAGCAGCCACCCGGGGGACAGGGCTGGAAACACCATATATTTT. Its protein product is CASSHPGDRAGNTIYF.